One and the same sample provided the 19 T cell receptor beta chains below, sequenced in a study of blood T cell repertoires in COVID-19. Method: immunoSEQ multiplex PCR; TCRdb's copy keeps in-frame clones and lacks some. This sample has about 80,000 clones, with about 80% found just once. The specimen sequenced was peripheral blood. These receptors all come from a human donor in a cohort sampled during active COVID-19.

V gene TRBV28 combines with J gene TRBJ2-7; D is perhaps TRBD2 (5 bases). Trimming left V 6 bases short and J 1 base short, with 16 bases between. The CDR3 covers 15 residues. Germline V CDR1 and CDR2: MDHEN, SYDVKM. The CDR3 here is CASRREGSESYEQYF. The CDR3 DNA reads TGTGCCAGCAGGCGAGAGGGTTCCGAATCCTACGAGCAGTACTTC. Combining the CDR3 with reference TRBV28 and TRBJ2-7 gives the whole variable domain DVKVTQSSRYLVKRTGEKVFLECVQDMDHENMFWYRQDPGLGLRLIYFSYDVKMKEKGDIPEGYSVSREKKERFSLILESASTNQTSMYLCASRREGSESYEQYFGPGTRLTVT.

This clone was seen only a few times. V and J are TRBV28 and TRBJ1-6, with 8 bases aligning to TRBD1. The J segment lost 7 bases and the V segment lost 3 bases, leaving 5 bases of the junction unmatched. In germline, CDR1 is MDHEN, CDR2 SYDVKM. The length of the CDR3 is 15 residues. The CDR3 region has the DNA TGTGCCAGCAGTTTTGGGGGACAGGCGAATTCACCCCTCCACTTT. Translation gives CASSFGGQANSPLHF. The full variable domain, with the rest looked up from reference TRBV28 and TRBJ1-6, is DVKVTQSSRYLVKRTGEKVFLECVQDMDHENMFWYRQDPGLGLRLIYFSYDVKMKEKGDIPEGYSVSREKKERFSLILESASTNQTSMYLCASSFGGQANSPLHFGNGTRLTVT.

The genes are TRBV5-4 and TRBJ2-2, with D maybe TRBD2 (5 bases). The CDR3 runs to 18 residues. V shed 3 bases and J shed 4 bases, with 22 bases lying between them. Germline V CDR1 and CDR2: SGHNT, YYREEE (reference sequence). This CDR3 reads CASSSRAKPGSVTGELFF. The CDR3 DNA is TGTGCCAGCAGCTCTCGGGCAAAACCGGGGAGCGTCACCGGGGAGCTGTTTTTT.

The chain couples TRBV27 to TRBJ1-6, with D tentatively TRBD1 (5 bases). Trimming removed 7 bases from V and 6 bases from J, with 19 bases in between. The CDR3 loop spans 16 amino acids. CDR1 MNHEY and CDR2 SMNVEV come from the germline V gene (reference sequence). The CDR3 region is CASKEWDAGGNSPLHF. In nucleotides, the CDR3 is TGTGCCAGCAAGGAATGGGACGCGGGGGGTAATTCACCCCTCCACTTT.

This chain joins TRBV5-4 and TRBJ1-1; 7 bases align to TRBD1. V gave up 4 bases and J gave up 3 bases; unmatched junction bases: 3. CDR1 and CDR2 (germline): SGHNT, YYREEE (reference sequence). This CDR3 region has 13 residues. CDR3 coding DNA: TGTGCCAGCAGCGAAGGGACAGACACTGAAGCTTTCTTT. It yields the protein CASSEGTDTEAFF.

The rearrangement joins TRBV15 to TRBJ1-5; no clear D gene. Trimming pared 5 bases from V and 3 bases from J, leaving 11 bases between. Germline V gives CDR1 LNHNV, CDR2 YYDKDF (reference sequence). This CDR3 has 14 residues. CDR3 amino acids: CATSVIQLNQPQHF. CDR3 DNA: TGTGCCACCAGCGTTATACAGCTCAATCAGCCCCAGCATTTT.

This sequence joins TRBV10-1 and TRBJ1-6, with no clear D. The CDR3 consists of 13 residues. The germline V gene has CDR1 WNHNN and CDR2 SYGVQD (reference sequence). The V gene lost 0 bases and the J gene lost 9 bases, with 6 bases spanning the gap. The CDR3 nucleotides are TGCGCCAGCAGTGAGTCCAGTTCTTCACCCCTCCACTTT. This translates into CASSESSSSPLHF.

The chain links TRBV30 to TRBJ1-1; maybe TRBD1 (5 bases). The V end was cut by 0 bases, the J end by 3 bases, with 11 bases between. Germline values: CDR1 GTSNPN, CDR2 SVGIG (reference sequence). The CDR3 totals 14 residues. CDR3 bases: TGTGCCTGGAGTGTACGGGCGGGGGACACTGAAGCTTTCTTT. Its translation is CAWSVRAGDTEAFF. Using reference TRBV30 and TRBJ1-1 for the parts outside the CDR3, the full variable domain is SQTIHQWPATLVQPVGSPLSLECTVEGTSNPNLYWYRQAAGRGLQLLFYSVGIGQISSEVPQNLSASRPQDRQFILSSKKLLLSDSGFYLCAWSVRAGDTEAFFGQGTRLTVV.

This chain links TRBV2 with TRBJ2-3; no clear D gene. CDR1 is SNHLY, CDR2 FYNNEI, per germline. V lost 4 bases, J lost 3 bases, and 8 bases lay in between. The CDR3 contains 13 residues. The CDR3 nucleotides read TGTGCCAGCAGTGTCTGGGCGACAGATACGCAGTATTTT. Translating gives CASSVWATDTQYF.

The rearrangement joins TRBV7-3 to TRBJ2-7, with D unclear. The CDR3 runs 11 residues. From germline, CDR1 is SGHTA and CDR2 FQGTGA. V dropped 5 bases and J dropped 9 bases, with 11 bases sitting between them. CDR3 protein: CASSPPGVQYF. DNA for the CDR3: TGTGCCAGCAGCCCCCCGGGTGTGCAGTACTTC. The whole variable domain, remainder taken from reference TRBV7-3 and TRBJ2-7, is GAGVSQTPSNKVTEKGKYVELRCDPISGHTALYWYRQSLGQGPEFLIYFQGTGAADDSGLPNDRFFAVRPEGSVSTLKIQRTERGDSAVYLCASSPPGVQYFGPGTRLTVT.

V is TRBV3-1 (or the pseudogene TRBV3-2) and J is TRBJ2-7, with 11 bases aligning to TRBD2. Germline V gene data show CDR1 as LGHDT and CDR2 as YNNKEL (reference sequence). CDR3 size: 16 residues. Losses at the gene ends were 3 bases for V and 7 bases for J; bases not matched to a gene: 11. CDR3 residues: CASSQRGLAAGGEQYF. The CDR3 nucleotides read TGTGCCAGCAGCCAGAGGGGACTAGCGGCCGGTGGAGAGCAGTACTTC.

This chain joins TRBV19 and TRBJ1-2; TRBD1 matches 10 bases. The V gene end was trimmed by 7 bases and the J gene end by 0 bases; junction bases not matched to a gene: 8. The germline V gene encodes CDR1 LNHDA and CDR2 SQIVND (reference sequence). This CDR3 has 16 residues. In DNA form, the CDR3 reads TGTGCCAGTACCAGAGCGGGACAGGGGTCTAACTATGGCTACACCTTC. Amino acid sequence: CASTRAGQGSNYGYTF.

The chain combines TRBV11-3 with TRBJ2-7; 13 nucleotides match TRBD2. CDR1 is SGHNT and CDR2 is YENEEA in the germline V gene. The CDR3 loop spans 16 amino acids. The trim removed 3 bases at V and 5 bases at J, leaving 7 bases unmatched. CDR3 residues: CASSFWTSGSSNEQYF. The CDR3 DNA is TGTGCCAGCAGCTTCTGGACTAGCGGGAGTTCAAACGAGCAGTACTTC.

The CDR3 DNA reads TGTGCCACCAGTGACTACAGGGATGGCTACACCTTC. This gives the protein CATSDYRDGYTF. The chain links TRBV24-1 to TRBJ1-2, with D possibly matching TRBD1 (6 bases). The V gene's germline CDR1 is KGHDR and CDR2 SFDVKD. V lost 4 bases, J lost 6 bases, and 8 bases lay in between. The CDR3 totals 12 residues.

The CDR3 DNA follows: TGTGCCAGCAGCTTATCGGGGAAAGAGACCCAGTACTTC. Translating gives CASSLSGKETQYF. The chain carries TRBV11-3 and TRBJ2-5; possibly TRBD2 for D (5 bases). The CDR3 has 13 amino acids. From germline, CDR1 is SGHNT and CDR2 YENEEA. Trimming stripped 2 bases from V and 3 bases from J, with 7 bases between. Filled out from reference TRBV11-3 and TRBJ2-5, the complete variable domain reads EAGVVQSPRYKIIEKKQPVAFWCNPISGHNTLYWYLQNLGQGPELLIRYENEEAVDDSQLPKDRFSAERLKGVDSTLKIQPAELGDSAVYLCASSLSGKETQYFGPGTRLLVL.

The chain combines TRBV6-4 with TRBJ2-7, with D perhaps TRBD1 (6 bases). From germline, CDR1 is MRHNA and CDR2 SNTAGT. V lost 10 bases and J lost 3, with 13 bases in between. This CDR3 contains 12 residues. DNA for the CDR3: TGTGCCACCTACCAACAGGGCTACGAGCAGTACTTC. This codes for CATYQQGYEQYF.

This chain uses TRBV30 with TRBJ2-1; 9 bases fit TRBD1. Per germline, CDR1 GTSNPN and CDR2 SVGIG (reference sequence). The CDR3 runs to 12 residues. CDR3 sequence reads: CASDRGKNEQFF. The CDR3 bases are TGTGCTTCGGACAGGGGCAAGAATGAGCAGTTCTTC.

The chain joins TRBV28 to TRBJ2-7; TRBD1 matches 8 bases. Looked up from germline, CDR1 is MDHEN and CDR2 is SYDVKM. The CDR3 consists of 12 residues. V lost 6 bases and J lost 13; bases outside the gene matches: 11. The CDR3, as DNA: TGTGCCAGCAGGGCCCCGGACAGGGATTTATACTTC. Its translation: CASRAPDRDLYF.

V and J are TRBV11-2 and TRBJ2-1; TRBD1 might be the D (7 bases). The V end was cut by 0 bases, the J end by 1 base, with 19 bases between. The CDR3 sequence is 19 residues long. CDR1 is SGHAT, CDR2 FQNNGV, per germline. For the CDR3, the DNA is TGTGCCAGCAGCTTAGACGGAACAGGGGACTTTCGTTCCTACAATGAGCAGTTCTTC. This encodes CASSLDGTGDFRSYNEQFF. The variable domain in full, completed from reference TRBV11-2 and TRBJ2-1, reads EAGVAQSPRYKIIEKRQSVAFWCNPISGHATLYWYQQILGQGPKLLIQFQNNGVVDDSQLPKDRFSAERLKGVDSTLKIQPAKLEDSAVYLCASSLDGTGDFRSYNEQFFGPGTRLTVL.